Presented here are 27 T cell receptor beta chains from one specimen sequenced in a study of blood T cell repertoires in COVID-19. Repertoires were generated with immunoSEQ multiplex PCR, while TCRdb's copy carries only in-frame clones and drops some. This sample carries just over 300,000 clones, roughly 87% of them seen once, and the ten largest clones take more than 8.5%. The source material was PBMCs or T cells enriched from blood (not recorded which). Every receptor here comes from a woman aged 18-29 years who had recovered from COVID-19.

The chain couples TRBV4-3 to TRBJ1-2; D may be TRBD1 (5 bases). Germline CDR1 and CDR2: LGHNA and YSLEER. Trimming stripped 0 bases from V and 1 base from J, with 15 bases between. This CDR3 comprises 17 residues. This CDR3 is CASSQDLREGRNYGYTF. The CDR3 region has the DNA TGCGCCAGCAGCCAAGATCTGAGGGAGGGACGTAACTATGGCTACACCTTC.

The chain's CDR3 is CASSLVPVDRGLGTEAFF. The CDR3 DNA reads as TGTGCCAGCAGCTTAGTCCCCGTGGACAGGGGATTGGGCACTGAAGCTTTCTTT. The J gene is TRBJ1-1, the V gene TRBV7-6; 9 nucleotides match TRBD1. The J segment lost 4 bases and the V segment lost 1 base, leaving 13 bases of the junction unmatched. Germline values: CDR1 SGHVS, CDR2 FNYEAQ. The CDR3 has 18 amino acids. Filled out from reference TRBV7-6 and TRBJ1-1, the complete variable domain reads GAGVSQSPRYKVTKRGQDVALRCDPISGHVSLYWYRQALGQGPEFLTYFNYEAQQDKSGLPNDRFSAERPEGSISTLTIQRTEQRDSAMYRCASSLVPVDRGLGTEAFFGQGTRLTVV.

The V gene is TRBV6-6, the J gene TRBJ1-5; no reliable D call. The CDR3 extends over 14 amino acids. Looked up from germline, CDR1 is MNHNY and CDR2 is SVGAGI (reference sequence). Trimming took off 0 bases at V and 4 bases at J, with 7 bases between the two ends. The CDR3 DNA follows: TGTGCCAGCAGTTACTCGGTCCAGAATCAGCCCCAGCATTTT. This codes for CASSYSVQNQPQHF.

Points on this clone: The same CDR3 arises from other DNA sequences in this sample as well. This chain joins TRBV28 and TRBJ1-1; tentatively, D is TRBD1 (5 bases). Trimming left V 2 bases short and J 5 bases short, with 6 bases between. This CDR3 contains 12 residues. CDR1 is MDHEN, CDR2 SYDVKM, per germline. For the CDR3, the DNA is TGTGCCAGCAGTTTACCAGGGACTGAAGCTTTCTTT. Translating gives CASSLPGTEAFF.

CDR3 in DNA: TGTGCCATCAGGACAGGTGGGGGAACTGGAAACACCATATATTTT. Its translation is CAIRTGGGTGNTIYF. The chain combines TRBV10-3 with TRBJ1-3; D might be TRBD1 (6 bases). Germline V gene sequence: CDR1 ENHRY, CDR2 SYGVKD. CDR3 length equals 15 residues. The V end lost 6 bases, the J end lost 2 bases, and 14 bases lay between the germline ends.

This clone was detected a few times. The chain links TRBV9 to TRBJ2-7; 8 nucleotides match TRBD1. The CDR3 has 15 amino acids. The V segment lost 3 bases and the J segment 0 bases; nucleotides outside the gene matches: 5. The germline V gene has CDR1 SGDLS and CDR2 YYNGEE. This chain's CDR3 is CASSAGQGSSYEQYF. The CDR3 DNA reads as TGTGCCAGCAGCGCCGGACAGGGTAGCTCCTACGAGCAGTACTTC.

This sequence joins TRBV14 and TRBJ2-6; 9 nucleotides match TRBD1. CDR1 and CDR2 from the germline V gene are SGHDN and FVKESK. V shed 0 bases and J 11 bases; nucleotides not matched to a gene: 8. CDR3 length equals 16 residues. The CDR3 region is CASSQDWTGAVDVLTF. In DNA, the CDR3 is TGTGCCAGCAGCCAAGATTGGACAGGGGCTGTAGACGTCCTGACTTTC.

This clone has a single count. The chain employs TRBV5-1 and TRBJ2-5, with 7 bases aligning to TRBD2. Germline V gene lookup returns CDR1 SGHRS and CDR2 YFSETQ. V shed 0 bases, J shed 4 bases, and the junction held 6 bases outside the gene matches. The CDR3 runs to 15 residues. The CDR3 loop is CASSLAFREGETQYF. The CDR3 DNA follows: TGCGCCAGCAGCTTGGCCTTTAGGGAGGGAGAGACCCAGTACTTC.

This sequence joins TRBV29-1 and TRBJ1-4, with 7 positions matching TRBD1. Trimming took 6 bases from V and 0 from J; bases not matched to a gene: 4. The germline gives CDR1 SQVTM, CDR2 ANQGSEA. The CDR3 contains 14 residues. The CDR3 region has the DNA TGCAGCGTCGCCGACAGGGCAACTAATGAAAAACTGTTTTTT. Its protein product is CSVADRATNEKLFF.

In its sample, this clone was seen many times. J is TRBJ2-7 and V is TRBV7-8; no clear D. Trimming took 1 base from V and 0 from J, leaving 13 bases between them. The CDR3 runs to 16 residues. From germline, CDR1 is SGHVS and CDR2 FQNEAQ. CDR3 amino acids: CASSLVGLAVSYEQYF. Here the CDR3 DNA reads TGTGCCAGCAGCTTAGTCGGTTTGGCGGTCTCCTACGAGCAGTACTTC.

The genes are TRBV7-2 and TRBJ2-3, with a tentative D call TRBD2 (5 bases). The length of the CDR3 is 15 residues. Trimming left V 5 bases short and J 3 bases short, with 15 bases between. Per germline, CDR1 SGHTA and CDR2 FQGNSA. Here the CDR3 reads CASSGYTRGTDTQYF. Here the CDR3 DNA reads TGTGCCAGCAGCGGCTATACCCGCGGGACAGATACGCAGTATTTT.

The chain employs TRBV7-3 and TRBJ2-7; 7 nucleotides agree with TRBD2. Germline CDR1 SGHTA, CDR2 FQGTGA. Germline trimming cut 2 bases from V and 6 bases from J; bases unmatched to any gene: 4. CDR3 size: 13 residues. CDR3 amino acids: CASSLAGEVEQYF. CDR3 nucleotide sequence: TGTGCCAGCAGCTTAGCGGGAGAAGTCGAGCAGTACTTC.

The genes are TRBV19 and TRBJ1-1; D gene unclear. The V gene's germline CDR1 is LNHDA and CDR2 SQIVND (reference sequence). Trimming shortened V by 6 bases and J by 1 base, and 9 bases separated the two germline ends. CDR3 length: 13 residues. CDR3 coding DNA: TGTGCCAGTAGGACTTTCGCGAACACTGAAGCTTTCTTT. As protein: CASRTFANTEAFF.

This clone was counted ten times or more. The chain recombines TRBV9 with TRBJ2-3, with 8 bases matching TRBD2. With 3 bases clipped from V and 3 bases from J, the junction kept 9 bases outside the gene matches. The CDR3 extends over 16 amino acids. Per the germline V gene, CDR1 is SGDLS and CDR2 is YYNGEE. CDR3 bases: TGTGCCAGCAGCGCCTACGAGCGGGGGATAACAGATACGCAGTATTTT. As protein: CASSAYERGITDTQYF.

The chain is built from TRBV5-4 and TRBJ2-3, with D possibly TRBD1 on 5 matching bases. Germline CDR1 and CDR2: SGHNT and YYREEE (reference sequence). Trimming took 8 bases from V and 2 from J, leaving 12 bases between them. The CDR3 runs to 13 residues. CDR3 residues: CASRAGLTDTQYF. As DNA, the CDR3 is TGTGCCAGTCGGGCAGGGCTCACAGATACGCAGTATTTT.

This sequence joins TRBV29-1 and TRBJ2-7; 7 bases fit TRBD1. J lost 4 bases, V lost 6 bases, and 6 bases had no gene match. The CDR3 is 12 amino acids. Germline CDR1 and CDR2: SQVTM and ANQGSEA. The CDR3 reads CSVTIQGYEQYF. CDR3 bases: TGCAGCGTCACGATACAGGGGTACGAGCAGTACTTC.

V usage is TRBV7-3 and J usage is TRBJ2-1, with D possibly matching TRBD1 (6 bases). Per the germline V gene, CDR1 is SGHTA and CDR2 is FQGTGA. The CDR3 is made up of 13 amino acids. Trimming took off 5 bases at V and 8 bases at J, with 13 bases between the two ends. The CDR3 coding sequence is TGTGCCAGCAGCCTGAGGGGGTTCGATGAGCAGTTCTTC. It is translated as CASSLRGFDEQFF.

The chain uses TRBV27 and TRBJ2-1; 9 bases are a match to TRBD2. J gave up 2 bases and V 2 bases, and 1 base lay outside the gene matches. Germline V gene lookup returns CDR1 MNHEY and CDR2 SMNVEV (reference sequence). CDR3 length: 15 residues. CDR3 in DNA: TGTGCCAGCAGTTTAGCGGGGGGGGCCTACAATGAGCAGTTCTTC. It codes for CASSLAGGAYNEQFF.

This chain links TRBV12-3 or TRBV12-4 with TRBJ1-2; D ambiguous. V was shortened by 6 bases and J by 2 bases, with 7 bases between the two germline ends. This CDR3 contains 12 residues. The CDR3 reads CASRYQNYGYTF. The CDR3 coding sequence is TGTGCCAGCAGGTATCAGAACTATGGCTACACCTTC.

Here the CDR3 DNA reads TGCGCCAGCAGCCAAGAAACAGGGGTTGAACAGCCCCAGCATTTT. Translation gives CASSQETGVEQPQHF. The chain is built from TRBV4-1 and TRBJ1-5; 7 bases are a match to TRBD1. The V gene end was trimmed by 0 bases and the J gene end by 7 bases; junction bases not matched to a gene: 6. The CDR3 sequence is 15 residues long. Germline V gene lookup returns CDR1 MGHRA and CDR2 YSYEKL.

This clone appeared a single time. The chain employs TRBV28 and TRBJ1-2; D possibly corresponds to TRBD1 (6 bases). CDR3 length equals 16 residues. Germline assignment: CDR1 MDHEN and CDR2 SYDVKM. With 4 bases removed from V and 3 bases from J, the gap between germline ends came to 18 bases. CDR3 nucleotides: TGTGCCAGCAGTTCCCCCACAGGGATGGGGTACTATGGCTACACCTTC. Its translation: CASSSPTGMGYYGYTF.

The chain employs TRBV9 and TRBJ1-2, with unresolved D. Germline V gene data show CDR1 as SGDLS and CDR2 as YYNGEE. This CDR3 is built from 13 residues. V shed 0 bases and J shed 6 bases, with 9 bases lying between them. The CDR3 is CASSVGKNDGYTF. The CDR3 nucleotides read TGTGCCAGCAGCGTAGGTAAAAATGATGGCTACACCTTC.

CDR3 amino acids: CASSWTGDTEAFF. CDR3 sequence (DNA): TGTGCCAGCTCATGGACAGGGGACACTGAAGCTTTCTTT. V is TRBV18 and J is TRBJ1-1, with 9 positions matching TRBD1. Germline trimming cut 5 bases from V and 3 bases from J; bases unmatched to any gene: 1. Germline CDR1 KGHSH, CDR2 LQKENI. CDR3 length: 13 residues.

The rearrangement links TRBV11-2 to TRBJ2-4; TRBD2 is a possible D gene (5 bases). This CDR3 has 15 residues. V gave up 6 bases and J gave up 2 bases, with 14 bases separating them. Germline V gene sequence: CDR1 SGHAT, CDR2 FQNNGV. The CDR3 nucleotides are TGTGCCAGCAGGGCAGCGGAGCCAACCAAAAACATTCAGTACTTC. It codes for CASRAAEPTKNIQYF.

The genes are TRBV13 and TRBJ2-1, with D tentatively TRBD1 (6 bases). Looked up from germline, CDR1 is PRHDT and CDR2 is FYEKMQ (reference sequence). V lost 2 bases and J lost 5, with 7 bases in between. The CDR3 extends over 13 amino acids. The CDR3 sequence is CASSLSGDNEQFF. The CDR3 DNA sequence: TGTGCCAGCAGCTTATCAGGGGACAATGAGCAGTTCTTC.

The rearrangement joins TRBV11-2 to TRBJ2-7, with 7 bases aligning to TRBD2. J lost 0 bases, V lost 6 bases, and 8 bases had no gene match. The length of the CDR3 is 15 residues. The V gene's germline CDR1 is SGHAT and CDR2 FQNNGV. The CDR3 protein is CASSSSPGGSYEQYF. The CDR3 DNA follows: TGTGCCAGCAGTAGTTCCCCGGGAGGCTCCTACGAGCAGTACTTC.

The CDR3 bases are TGTGCCTGGACAGGAATTCGGGGGTACAATGAGCAGTTCTTC. This gives the protein CAWTGIRGYNEQFF. The J gene is TRBJ2-1, the V gene TRBV30; TRBD2 might be the D (6 bases). Trimming cost V 4 bases and J 4 bases, with 14 bases left between them. The CDR3 is made up of 14 amino acids. The germline CDR1 and CDR2 sequences are GTSNPN and SVGIG (reference sequence).